This TCR beta chain was retrieved from a study of T cell responses to AZD1222 COVID-19 vaccine. About the research overall: Pooling of second doses given at about 4 or about 12 weeks was done. Study observations and caveats: Most donors were white British and more were female, and clonal diversity was possibly underestimated. In the spike-specific TCR repertoire, nearly half reportedly target unmutated variant regions. Just 5 to 7 AZD1222 recipients tested seropositive at baseline.

About this clone: Its antigen is as yet unknown.

Germline CDR1 is SGHTS and CDR2 is YDEGEE. V lost 3 bases, J lost 0 bases, and 7 bases lay in between. This CDR3 contains 15 residues. The data were produced by immunoSEQ multiplex PCR, yet TCRdb's version contains in-frame clones alone and is incomplete. Altogether about 150,000 clones are present, approximately 80% being singletons, with the ten largest covering over 3.5%. This sequence originates from an adult in good health. The J gene is TRBJ2-6, the V gene TRBV5-8, with D hard to call. This material consisted of peripheral blood, taken on day 0 of AZD1222 vaccination. This CDR3 is CASSSSFSGANVLTF. The CDR3 nucleotides are TGTGCCAGCAGCTCGAGCTTCTCTGGGGCCAACGTCCTGACTTTC.